One and the same sample provided the 22 T cell receptor beta chains below, sequenced in a study of T-cell memory formation after mild COVID-19. TCRdb independently ran MiXCR on the 5' RACE reads; one entry per CDR3 protein. The table includes fewer than 40,000 distinct CDR3 sequences, more than 9.5% detected once. The specimen sequenced was PBMCs or a T cell subset sorted from them (not recorded which). The source of these receptors is a man aged 18 to 29 who had mild COVID-19 (a few samples of this study predate the infection). Cell type and time point are not known.

This clonotype was seen ten or more times. The chain links TRBV27 to TRBJ1-2, with no clear D. Trimming took off 6 bases at V and 0 bases at J, with 14 bases between the two ends. CDR3 length: 15 residues. Germline V lookup: CDR1 MNHEY, CDR2 SMNVEV (reference sequence). CDR3 amino acids: CASSPDSLSNYGYTF. CDR3 sequence (DNA): TGTGCCAGCAGCCCGGACTCTCTCTCTAACTATGGCTACACCTTC.

This clonotype was seen at least ten times. The rearrangement joins TRBV6-2 or TRBV6-3 to TRBJ2-6, with D perhaps given as TRBD1 or TRBD2 (5 bases each). The CDR3 has 15 amino acids. Germline V gene sequence: CDR1 MNHEY, CDR2 SVGEGT. The V end was cut by 8 bases, the J end by 4 bases, with 15 bases between. Here the CDR3 DNA reads TGTGCCAGCGTGCTCGGGGCGTCGGGGGCCAACGTCCTGACTTTC. Residues: CASVLGASGANVLTF.

The table lists this clonotype with many counts. The chain is built from TRBV28 and TRBJ2-3; 10 nucleotides align to TRBD2. V shed 7 bases, J shed 5 bases, and the junction held 9 bases outside the gene matches. The CDR3 spans 15 residues. Looked up from germline, CDR1 is MDHEN and CDR2 is SYDVKM. In DNA form, the CDR3 reads TGTGCCAGCACCACTAGCGGGGTAATTCGAGATACGCAGTATTTT. As protein: CASTTSGVIRDTQYF. Supplemented by reference TRBV28 and TRBJ2-3, the full variable domain reads DVKVTQSSRYLVKRTGEKVFLECVQDMDHENMFWYRQDPGLGLRLIYFSYDVKMKEKGDIPEGYSVSREKKERFSLILESASTNQTSMYLCASTTSGVIRDTQYFGPGTRLTVL.

This clonotype was seen repeatedly, ten times or more. The chain employs TRBV6-4 and TRBJ2-2; 9 nucleotides match TRBD2. The J segment lost 4 bases and the V segment lost 0 bases, leaving 0 bases of the junction unmatched. Germline loops: CDR1 MRHNA, CDR2 SNTAGT. There are 15 residues in the CDR3. This chain's CDR3 is CASSDSSGGTGELFF. In nucleotides, the CDR3 is TGTGCCAGCAGTGACTCTAGCGGGGGCACCGGGGAGCTGTTTTTT.

This clonotype was observed many times. The CDR3 DNA is TGCGCCAGCATATCACCCGCTTACGAGCAGTACTTC. Protein sequence: CASISPAYEQYF. The chain is built from TRBV10-2 and TRBJ2-7, with no clear D. Trimming removed 7 bases from V and 4 bases from J, with 11 bases in between. The CDR3 sequence is 12 residues long. Germline assignment: CDR1 WSHSY and CDR2 SAAADI.

The rearrangement links TRBV9 to TRBJ2-1; D could derive from TRBD1 or TRBD2 (6 bases each). V shed 0 bases and J shed 7 bases, with 14 bases lying between them. Germline assignment: CDR1 SGDLS and CDR2 YYNGEE. This CDR3 region has 15 residues. CDR3 sequence (DNA): TGTGCCAGCAGCGTAGTGGTGGGGGGCTCGAATGAGCAGTTCTTC. This codes for CASSVVVGGSNEQFF.

The rearrangement joins TRBV7-2 to TRBJ2-5; 8 nucleotides agree with TRBD2. Trimming cost V 1 base and J 4 bases; bases outside gene matches: 14. Germline V CDR1 and CDR2: SGHTA, FQGNSA. The CDR3 consists of 18 residues. CDR3 region: CASSLVVSISAGGETQYF. CDR3 in DNA: TGTGCCAGCAGCTTAGTTGTTTCAATCAGCGCGGGGGGAGAGACCCAGTACTTC.

In this sample, this clonotype turned up many times. The rearrangement links TRBV3-1 to TRBJ2-2, with D hard to call. CDR3 length: 14 residues. The germline CDR1 and CDR2 sequences are LGHDT and YNNKEL (reference sequence). Trimming stripped 0 bases from V and 3 bases from J, with 5 bases between. CDR3 sequence reads: CASSQDGYTGELFF. The DNA of the CDR3 is TGTGCCAGCAGCCAAGACGGATACACCGGGGAGCTGTTTTTT.

The chain recombines TRBV6-5 with TRBJ1-2; D is unclear. This CDR3 region has 11 residues. Trimming left V 5 bases short and J 8 bases short, with 9 bases between. CDR1 is MNHEY, CDR2 SVGAGI, per germline. The CDR3: CASSGLWGYTF. CDR3 DNA: TGTGCCAGCAGTGGGTTATGGGGCTACACCTTC.

This clonotype was counted at least ten times. The chain employs TRBV29-1 and TRBJ1-1; D call uncertain. The V gene lost 4 bases and the J gene lost 0 bases, with 6 bases spanning the gap. From germline, CDR1 is SQVTM and CDR2 ANQGSEA. There are 12 residues in the CDR3. CDR3 nucleotides: TGCAGCGTTGCCCCCATGAACACTGAAGCTTTCTTT. Translated: CSVAPMNTEAFF.

This clonotype appeared a few times. The gene calls are TRBV20-1 and TRBJ2-1; 7 bases map to TRBD2. The germline CDR1 and CDR2 sequences are DFQATT and SNEGSKA (reference sequence). Trimming removed 5 bases from V and 3 bases from J; junction bases left unmatched: 4. The CDR3 has 13 residues. This CDR3 is CSADRGDYNEQFF. In nucleotides, the CDR3 is TGCAGTGCTGATCGGGGGGACTACAATGAGCAGTTCTTC.

The J gene is TRBJ2-3, the V gene TRBV12-3 or TRBV12-4; no clear D gene. V shed 6 bases and J shed 1 base, with 11 bases lying between them. This CDR3 is 14 amino acids long. The CDR3 loop is CASSTLWGTDTQYF. CDR3 nucleotide sequence: TGTGCCAGCAGCACTCTGTGGGGCACAGATACGCAGTATTTT.

This clonotype was found many times. The genes are TRBV7-2 and TRBJ1-2; no reliable D call. The CDR3 is made up of 12 amino acids. Trimming pared 5 bases from V and 8 bases from J, leaving 12 bases between. The germline gives CDR1 SGHTA, CDR2 FQGNSA. This CDR3 is CASSPTLRGYTF. Written as DNA, the CDR3 is TGTGCCAGCAGCCCTACCCTTAGAGGCTACACCTTC. The whole variable domain, filled in from reference TRBV7-2 and TRBJ1-2, reads GAGVSQSPSNKVTEKGKDVELRCDPISGHTALYWYRQSLGQGLEFLIYFQGNSAPDKSGLPSDRFSAERTGGSVSTLTIQRTQQEDSAVYLCASSPTLRGYTFGSGTRLTVV.

Many counts were recorded for this clonotype. The chain employs TRBV28 and TRBJ1-1; D may be TRBD1 (6 bases). The V and J ends lost 3 bases and 2 bases respectively, with 13 bases between them. This CDR3 has 15 amino acids. Germline assignment: CDR1 MDHEN and CDR2 SYDVKM. CDR3 residues: CASSFKGGANTEAFF. The CDR3 coding sequence is TGTGCCAGCAGTTTTAAGGGGGGGGCAAACACTGAAGCTTTCTTT.

This clonotype was detected many times. The chain joins TRBV5-8 to TRBJ2-3; D uncertain. The V gene lost 9 bases and the J gene lost 4 bases, with 18 bases spanning the gap. The CDR3 has 14 amino acids. CDR1 and CDR2 (germline): SGHTS, YDEGEE. The CDR3 is CATRTRGIADTQYF. CDR3 nucleotides: TGTGCCACCAGGACGAGAGGTATCGCAGATACGCAGTATTTT. Complete variable domain (other parts from reference TRBV5-8 and TRBJ2-3): EAGVTQSPTHLIKTRGQQATLRCSPISGHTSVYWYQQALGLGLQFLLWYDEGEERNRGNFPPRFSGRQFPNYSSELNVNALELEDSALYLCATRTRGIADTQYFGPGTRLTVL.

In this sample, this clonotype turned up many times. V usage is TRBV18 and J usage is TRBJ2-1; 7 positions match TRBD2. Germline trimming cut 0 bases from V and 10 bases from J; bases unmatched to any gene: 6. Germline loops: CDR1 KGHSH, CDR2 LQKENI. The CDR3 consists of 14 residues. For the CDR3, the DNA is TGTGCCAGCTCACCACCCGCTAGCGGAGGGGAGCAGTTCTTC. The encoded protein is CASSPPASGGEQFF.

The sample holds many counts of this clonotype. This chain joins TRBV5-4 and TRBJ2-5, with no clear D. V lost 5 bases and J 2 bases, leaving 10 bases between the germline ends. Germline loops: CDR1 SGHNT, CDR2 YYREEE (reference sequence). CDR3 length: 13 amino acids. The CDR3 reads CASRSWSQETQYF. The CDR3 nucleotides are TGTGCCAGCAGGTCGTGGTCACAAGAGACCCAGTACTTC.

The V gene is TRBV5-5, the J gene TRBJ1-1, with D uncertain. The V and J ends lost 4 bases and 3 bases respectively, with 7 bases between them. The CDR3 is 12 amino acids. The germline gives CDR1 SGHKS, CDR2 YYEKEE (reference sequence). The CDR3 nucleotides read TGTGCCAGCAGCCCGGGTCACACTGAAGCTTTCTTT. This gives the protein CASSPGHTEAFF.

Only a few counts were recorded for this clonotype. This sequence joins TRBV20-1 and TRBJ2-6, with D hard to call. The CDR3 is made up of 15 amino acids. V was cut by 6 bases and J by 0 bases, with 12 bases left in between. The V gene's germline CDR1 is DFQATT and CDR2 SNEGSKA (reference sequence). In DNA form, the CDR3 reads TGCAGTGCCCGGCAAGCCGACTCTGGGGCCAACGTCCTGACTTTC. It is translated as CSARQADSGANVLTF.

This clonotype appeared many times. The CDR3 DNA follows: TGTGCCAGCAGTTCCACGGGGGGCATAACCTACGAGCAGTACTTC. Protein: CASSSTGGITYEQYF. The J gene is TRBJ2-7, the V gene TRBV28, with D possibly being TRBD2 (7 bases). V lost 4 bases and J 2 bases, leaving 15 bases between the germline ends. Germline V gives CDR1 MDHEN, CDR2 SYDVKM. CDR3 length: 15 amino acids.

This clonotype was observed many times. Compared with germline, one end of the junction differs, possibly owing to a read error. The rearrangement uses TRBV7-7 and TRBJ2-1, with TRBD2 matching 11 bases. This CDR3 has 15 residues. CDR1 SSHAT and CDR2 FNYEAQ come from the germline V gene (reference sequence). CDR3 region: CASSTGTSGRTEQFF. CDR3 sequence (DNA): TGTGCTAGCAGCACTGGGACTAGCGGACGCACTGAGCAGTTCTTC.

The sample holds many counts of this clonotype. The gene calls are TRBV7-2 and TRBJ1-2; a possible D gene is TRBD1 (5 bases). This CDR3 has 14 amino acids. V lost 5 bases to trimming and J lost 6 bases, with 16 bases between them. Germline CDR1 and CDR2: SGHTA and FQGNSA. DNA for the CDR3: TGTGCCAGCAGCCCCCCCGGCGTGGACAATGGCTACACCTTC. It encodes CASSPPGVDNGYTF.